The rows below give T cell receptor beta chains drawn from one sample of a study of graft-versus-host responses after intestinal transplantation. No antigen has been assigned to these receptors. Measured with immunoSEQ multiplex PCR; TCRdb has only the in-frame clones, and not every one. The repertoire has tens of thousands of clones, around 96% of them found once; the top ten carry 0.23%. This specimen consisted of unstimulated CD8+ T cells sorted from spleen or lymph node cells, obtained before transplant. These receptor sequences come from a human donor who was the organ donor for an intestinal transplant. CDR3s include the opening cysteine and the closing phenylalanine or tryptophan. D genes are given only for firm matches. Rows may omit the clone size; those that give it use once, few, many or a size class.

CASSLGLAGEETQYF	TGCGCCAGCAGCTTGGGACTAGCGGGGGAAGAGACCCAGTACTTC	TRBD2	.	TRBV5-1	TRBJ2-5
CASSVGFGTANTEAFF	TGTGCCAGCAGCGTGGGATTCGGGACAGCAAACACTGAAGCTTTCTTT	TRBD1	.	TRBV13	TRBJ1-1
CASTLAVGLDNEQFF	TGTGCCAGCACTTTGGCTGTGGGACTGGACAATGAGCAGTTCTTC	.	.	TRBV6-1	TRBJ2-1
CASSLNGRQPQHF	TGTGCCAGCAGTTTAAACGGGCGTCAGCCCCAGCATTTT	.	.	TRBV27	TRBJ1-5
CASSARQVLTDTQYF	TGTGCCAGCAGCGCAAGACAGGTTCTCACAGATACGCAGTATTTT	.	.	TRBV7-9	TRBJ2-3
CAISPGQENYEQYF	TGTGCCATCAGCCCGGGACAGGAAAATTACGAGCAGTACTTC	TRBD1	once	TRBV10-3	TRBJ2-7
CASTDLAGGQDTQYF	TGTGCCAGCACCGACTTAGCGGGGGGGCAGGATACGCAGTATTTT	TRBD2	.	TRBV27	TRBJ2-3
CASSMSLNTEAFF	TGTGCCAGTAGTATGTCCCTGAACACTGAAGCTTTCTTT	.	.	TRBV19	TRBJ1-1
CASSIDGGEQYF	TGTGCCAGTAGTATAGATGGGGGCGAGCAGTACTTC	.	.	TRBV19	TRBJ2-7
CASSFTLSSGNTIYF	TGTGCCAGCAGTTTTACTCTAAGCTCTGGAAACACCATATATTTT	.	.	TRBV28	TRBJ1-3
CASSEGEAFF	TGTGCCAGCAGTGAGGGTGAAGCTTTCTTT	.	.	TRBV11-2	TRBJ1-1
CASRFERLCLNTEAFF	TGTGCAAGTCGCTTCGAAAGGTTGTGTCTGAACACTGAAGCTTTCTTT	.	.	TRBV12-2	TRBJ1-1
CASSLGLYAGDSYEQYF	TGTGCCAGCAGCTTAGGCCTATACGCCGGGGACTCCTACGAGCAGTACTTC	.	once	TRBV13	TRBJ2-7
CASWRLAEGPYNEQFF	TGTGCCAGCTGGCGACTAGCAGAGGGACCCTACAATGAGCAGTTCTTC	TRBD2	.	TRBV5-6	TRBJ2-1
CASSSPGQGRFEQYF	TGTGCCAGCAGTTCTCCGGGACAGGGGCGATTCGAGCAGTACTTC	TRBD1	.	TRBV6-5	TRBJ2-7
CASSLGDRPYEQYF	TGTGCCAGCAGTTTGGGGGACAGGCCCTACGAGCAGTACTTC	TRBD1	once	TRBV27	TRBJ2-7
CAWAGTSDGDGTYYEQYF	TGTGCCTGGGCCGGGACTAGCGACGGTGACGGGACATACTACGAGCAGTACTTC	TRBD2	.	TRBV30	TRBJ2-7
CASSRSGGTDTQYF	TGTGCCAGCAGCCGCTCGGGGGGAACAGATACGCAGTATTTT	TRBD2	once	TRBV7-3	TRBJ2-3
CASSLPGGNTEAFF	TGTGCCAGCAGCTTACCAGGGGGGAACACTGAAGCTTTCTTT	TRBD1	.	TRBV7-9	TRBJ1-1
CASSPLSGGYNEQFF	TGTGCCAGCAGTCCTCTTAGCGGGGGGTACAATGAGCAGTTCTTC	TRBD2	few	TRBV28	TRBJ2-1
CASSHDRVYEQYF	TGTGCCAGCAGTCACGACAGGGTGTACGAGCAGTACTTC	TRBD1	.	TRBV27	TRBJ2-7
CASSLDGGNTEAFF	TGTGCCAGCAGTTTAGACGGGGGGAACACTGAAGCTTTCTTT	.	.	TRBV27	TRBJ1-1
CASSPGGGPGTEAFF	TGTGCCAGCAGCCCCGGGGGGGGGCCGGGCACTGAAGCTTTCTTT	.	.	TRBV7-3	TRBJ1-1
CASSIDTSFPQPQHF	TGTGCCAGCAGCATCGACACCTCATTTCCTCAGCCCCAGCATTTT	.	.	TRBV7-9	TRBJ1-5
CASSIGPTSGVGTEAFF	TGTGCCAGTAGTATAGGTCCTACTTCGGGGGTGGGAACTGAAGCTTTCTTT	.	.	TRBV19	TRBJ1-1
CASTQWGGTNYGYTF	TGTGCCAGCACCCAGTGGGGGGGCACTAACTATGGCTACACCTTC	.	.	TRBV6-1	TRBJ1-2
CASSSPTGPNYGYTF	TGTGCCAGCAGCTCACCGACAGGCCCTAACTATGGCTACACCTTC	.	.	TRBV7-9	TRBJ1-2
CASSSTYPYEQYF	TGTGCCAGCAGTTCTACGTACCCCTACGAGCAGTACTTC	.	.	TRBV28	TRBJ2-7
CASSPGGGSYNEQFF	TGTGCCAGCAGCCCGGGGGGGGGCTCCTACAATGAGCAGTTCTTC	TRBD2	.	TRBV9	TRBJ2-1
CASGPLGGYGYTF	TGTGCTAGTGGTCCATTGGGCGGGTATGGCTACACCTTC	.	.	TRBV12-5	TRBJ1-2
CASGGTSGRYKETQYF	TGTGCCAGCGGGGGGACTAGCGGGCGATATAAAGAGACCCAGTACTTC	TRBD2	once	TRBV7-9	TRBJ2-5
CASSQLSEQFF	TGCGCCAGCAGCCAATTGTCTGAGCAGTTCTTC	.	.	TRBV4-1	TRBJ2-1
CASSETRDRGHNNYGYTF	TGTGCCAGCAGTGAGACACGGGACAGGGGCCATAATAACTATGGCTACACCTTC	TRBD1	.	TRBV25-1	TRBJ1-2
CASTSYRSSYEQYF	TGTGCCAGCACCTCTTACAGGAGCTCCTACGAGCAGTACTTC	.	once	TRBV27	TRBJ2-7
CASSVLAGGSLHTGELFF	TGTGCCAGCAGTGTACTAGCGGGGGGAAGTCTACACACCGGGGAGCTGTTTTTT	TRBD2	.	TRBV27	TRBJ2-2
CATRDGNTEAFF	TGTGCCACCCGGGACGGCAACACTGAAGCTTTCTTT	.	.	TRBV6-1	TRBJ1-1
CASRPLGTYNEQFF	TGTGCCAGCAGACCTCTTGGTACCTACAATGAGCAGTTCTTC	.	.	TRBV28	TRBJ2-1
CASSPFRGGFHEQFF	TGTGCCAGCAGCCCCTTTCGGGGGGGCTTCCATGAGCAGTTCTTC	TRBD2	.	TRBV5-8	TRBJ2-1
CAWSVFSAYEQYF	TGTGCCTGGAGTGTATTCTCCGCCTACGAGCAGTACTTC	.	.	TRBV30	TRBJ2-7
CASSLGGGGDLNEQYF	TGTGCCAGCAGCTTGGGGGGCGGGGGGGATCTTAACGAGCAGTACTTC	TRBD2	.	TRBV5-4	TRBJ2-7
CAIRKDREGYEQYF	TGTGCCATCAGAAAAGACAGGGAAGGATACGAGCAGTACTTC	TRBD1	.	TRBV10-3	TRBJ2-7
CASSLGMPEAFF	TGTGCCAGCAGTTTGGGTATGCCTGAAGCTTTCTTT	.	.	TRBV28	TRBJ1-1
CSVEQGGSYNEQFF	TGCAGCGTTGAACAGGGGGGTTCCTACAATGAGCAGTTCTTC	.	.	TRBV29-1	TRBJ2-1
CASSEDSGANYGYTF	TGCGCCAGCAGCGAGGACAGCGGAGCTAACTATGGCTACACCTTC	.	.	TRBV5-1	TRBJ1-2
CASSEGGGAFGQFF	TGTGCCAGCAGTGAAGGCGGGGGGGCCTTTGGGCAGTTCTTC	TRBD2	.	TRBV2	TRBJ2-1
CASSLGQGGGYTF	TGTGCCAGCAGTTTGGGACAGGGAGGAGGCTACACCTTC	TRBD1	.	TRBV6-5	TRBJ1-2
CASSLSRDLNYNEQFF	TGTGCCAGCAGTCTCTCTCGGGACTTGAACTACAATGAGCAGTTCTTC	.	.	TRBV27	TRBJ2-1
CASSIKFLGERDTEAFF	TGCGCCAGCAGCATCAAATTCCTCGGGGAGAGGGACACTGAAGCTTTCTTT	.	.	TRBV4-3	TRBJ1-1
CASSLSSGFLYEQYF	TGTGCCAGCAGCTTATCGTCAGGGTTTCTCTACGAGCAGTACTTC	.	.	TRBV7-9	TRBJ2-7
CASTAGLSYGYTF	TGTGCCAGCACAGCGGGACTCAGCTATGGCTACACCTTC	.	once	TRBV5-4	TRBJ1-2
CASSPGGEQFF	TGTGCCAGCAGCCCGGGAGGTGAGCAGTTCTTC	TRBD2	.	TRBV9	TRBJ2-1
CASSQDVAGALTDTQYF	TGTGCCAGTAGCCAGGATGTAGCGGGGGCGCTCACAGATACGCAGTATTTT	TRBD2	.	TRBV4-2	TRBJ2-3
CASSLGTVKPYGYTF	TGTGCCAGCAGCTTAGGCACGGTCAAACCTTATGGCTACACCTTC	.	once	TRBV13	TRBJ1-2
CASSQYTSGGFVEQYF	TGTGCCAGCAGCCAATATACTAGCGGGGGGTTTGTCGAGCAGTACTTC	TRBD2	.	TRBV14	TRBJ2-7
CASSQRAASTLYEQYF	TGCGCCAGCAGCCAACGGGCCGCCTCAACCCTCTATGAGCAGTACTTC	.	.	TRBV4-1	TRBJ2-7